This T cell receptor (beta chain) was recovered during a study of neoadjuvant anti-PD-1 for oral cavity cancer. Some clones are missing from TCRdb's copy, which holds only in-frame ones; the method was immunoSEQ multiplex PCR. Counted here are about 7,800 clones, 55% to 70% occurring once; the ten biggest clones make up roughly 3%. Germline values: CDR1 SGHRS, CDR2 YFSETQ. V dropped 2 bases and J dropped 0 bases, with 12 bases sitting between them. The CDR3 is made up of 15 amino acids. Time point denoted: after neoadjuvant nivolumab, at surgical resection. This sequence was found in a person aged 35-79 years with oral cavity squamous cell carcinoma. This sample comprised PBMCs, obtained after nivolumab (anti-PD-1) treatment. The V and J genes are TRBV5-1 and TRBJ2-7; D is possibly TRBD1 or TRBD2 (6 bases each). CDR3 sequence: CASSFDGGSSYEQYF. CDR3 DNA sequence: TGCGCCAGCAGCTTCGACGGGGGCAGCTCCTACGAGCAGTACTTC.